This TCR beta chain was retrieved from a study of molecular identifiers for immune sequencing clone quantification. With listed TCR primers and previously described methods, bulk TCR libraries were prepared. TCRdb re-analysed the PCR reads in MiXCR, keeping a single row per CDR3 protein. The sample has thousands of distinct CDR3 sequences, around a third seen once; the top ten hold less than 6%. The CDR3 is made up of 14 amino acids. CDR1 is MNHNY and CDR2 is SVGAGI in the germline V gene (reference sequence). The V segment lost 2 bases and the J segment 3 bases; nucleotides outside the gene matches: 4.

The chain uses TRBV6-6 and TRBJ2-7; 7 bases align to TRBD2. The TCR was taken from a human donor in good health. Some libraries in this study had Jurkat cell RNA spiked in. Specimen: naive CD8+ T cells from blood, with Jurkat cell RNA spiked in. Subset reported: FACS-sorted CD8+CD4-CCR7+CD45RA+ naive T cells. CDR3 amino acids: CASSYPSGNYEQYF. The DNA of the CDR3 is TGTGCCAGCAGTTACCCCAGCGGGAACTACGAGCAGTACTTC.